This TCR beta chain was sequenced in a study of tumor-infiltrating lymphocytes in glioblastoma multiforme. Study results and caveats: Just one glioblastoma patient contributed to the TCR-mutation comparison. T cells were not sorted into functional subsets. Detected clone frequencies may not reflect cell counts, being RNA-based.

TCRB libraries came from RNA via three nested multiplex PCR rounds. These TCRB libraries lack any described unique molecular identifiers. TCRdb reprocessed the multiplex PCR reads with MiXCR, giving one entry per CDR3 protein. The top ten hold 45% to 65% of the sample, which has 9,000 to 10,000 distinct CDR3 sequences, approximately 70% seen once. On this clonotype: Its specificity is unknown.

Germline CDR1 SGHTA, CDR2 FQGNSA. The CDR3 runs to 14 residues. Trimming took off 5 bases at V and 9 bases at J, with 17 bases between the two ends. V and J are TRBV7-2 and TRBJ2-1; D is undetermined. Sequencing was carried out using brain tumor tissue. The sequence came from a male donor with glioblastoma. CDR3 sequence reads: CASSTPTRSVEQFF. The CDR3 nucleotides read TGTGCCAGCAGCACCCCGACTCGGTCCGTTGAGCAGTTCTTC. Full variable domain (outside the CDR3, taken from reference TRBV7-2 and TRBJ2-1): GAGVSQSPSNKVTEKGKDVELRCDPISGHTALYWYRQSLGQGLEFLIYFQGNSAPDKSGLPSDRFSAERTGGSVSTLTIQRTQQEDSAVYLCASSTPTRSVEQFFGPGTRLTVL.